Listed here are 27 T cell receptor beta chains from one sample, sequenced in a study of blood T cell repertoires in COVID-19. The assay was immunoSEQ multiplex PCR, and TCRdb's table has in-frame clones only and misses some. The data hold about 380,000 clones, with around 89% observed a single time. The sample comprised PBMCs or T cells enriched from blood (not recorded which). These receptors came from a woman younger than 35 who had recovered from COVID-19.

The rearrangement links TRBV27 to TRBJ2-7; TRBD2 is a possible D gene (7 bases). V was trimmed by 0 bases and J by 6 bases, leaving 12 bases between them. Looked up from germline, CDR1 is MNHEY and CDR2 is SMNVEV (reference sequence). This CDR3 is 14 amino acids long. The CDR3 nucleotides are TGTGCCAGCAGTTTATCTAGGGGGGGAAGCGAGCAGTACTTC. Its protein is CASSLSRGGSEQYF.

This clone turned up a few times. The chain combines TRBV29-1 with TRBJ1-2; D may be TRBD1 (6 bases). Trimming left V 4 bases short and J 2 bases short, with 11 bases between. Germline V gene lookup returns CDR1 SQVTM and CDR2 ANQGSEA. This CDR3 region has 13 residues. CDR3 DNA sequence: TGCAGCGTTGGGCCTCAGGGGAACTATGGCTACACCTTC. Protein sequence: CSVGPQGNYGYTF.

The gene calls are TRBV30 and TRBJ1-2, with a weak D call TRBD1 (6 bases). Germline lookup yields CDR1 GTSNPN and CDR2 SVGIG (reference sequence). The CDR3 is 14 residues long. The V and J ends lost 3 bases and 4 bases respectively, with 15 bases between them. The CDR3 region is CAWREGGPGYGYTF. The CDR3 DNA sequence: TGTGCCTGGAGGGAGGGGGGGCCCGGCTATGGCTACACCTTC.

The CDR3 DNA follows: TGTGCCGCTTCGAAGACAGGGGGCACTGAAGCTTTCTTT. Amino acids: CAASKTGGTEAFF. This sequence joins TRBV10-3 and TRBJ1-1; 9 positions match TRBD1. V shed 11 bases and J 4 bases; nucleotides not matched to a gene: 8. The CDR3 is 13 residues long. Per germline, CDR1 ENHRY and CDR2 SYGVKD.

The chain combines TRBV5-6 with TRBJ1-2; maybe TRBD1 (6 bases). Trimming removed 2 bases from V and 6 bases from J, with 14 bases in between. Germline V gives CDR1 SGHDT, CDR2 YYEEEE. This CDR3 has 14 residues. The CDR3 DNA follows: TGTGCCAGCAGCTTTCCGGCAGGGGCGCATGGCTACACCTTC. Its translation is CASSFPAGAHGYTF.

This clone was seen only a few times. CDR3 nucleotide sequence: TGTGCCAGCTCACCCCCCGGGGTAGGGGGGAACACTGAAGCTTTCTTT. It specifies CASSPPGVGGNTEAFF. J is TRBJ1-1 and V is TRBV18; D perhaps matches TRBD1 (6 bases). The germline CDR1 and CDR2 sequences are KGHSH and LQKENI. V was clipped by 3 bases and J by 1 base, with 15 bases between them. The CDR3 spans 16 residues.

This chain links TRBV2 with TRBJ2-3; TRBD2 matches 12 bases. The germline V gene has CDR1 SNHLY and CDR2 FYNNEI. The CDR3 consists of 16 residues. Unmatched junction bases numbered 8, after V lost 8 bases and J lost 2 bases. The CDR3 DNA sequence: TGTGCCAGCGGTCTGGGACTAGCGGGTACCACAGATACGCAGTATTTT. It specifies CASGLGLAGTTDTQYF.

The chain uses TRBV5-6 and TRBJ2-7, with D tentatively TRBD1 (5 bases). The CDR3 spans 15 residues. The V end lost 0 bases, the J end lost 0 bases, and 10 bases lay between the germline ends. The germline V gene has CDR1 SGHDT and CDR2 YYEEEE. In DNA, the CDR3 is TGTGCCAGCAGCTTGGGACAGTCTTACTCCTACGAGCAGTACTTC. Translated: CASSLGQSYSYEQYF.

The genes are TRBV7-8 and TRBJ1-6; the D is unclear. V dropped 1 base and J dropped 2 bases, with 6 bases sitting between them. Germline CDR1 reads SGHVS; CDR2 reads FQNEAQ. The CDR3 totals 15 residues. The CDR3 bases are TGTGCCAGCAGCTTAGGGGCAACCTATAATTCACCCCTCCACTTT. Translation gives CASSLGATYNSPLHF.

V gene TRBV7-2 combines with J gene TRBJ1-4; perhaps TRBD1 as D (6 bases). CDR1 SGHTA and CDR2 FQGNSA come from the germline V gene. Trimming removed 2 bases at V and 0 bases at J, with 13 bases between. There are 17 residues in the CDR3. The CDR3 nucleotides are TGTGCCAGCAGCTTAAGGGGGAGTTGGTCAACTAATGAAAAACTGTTTTTT. Translated, it gives CASSLRGSWSTNEKLFF.

CDR3 sequence: CASSNDPSGGAYNEQFF. In nucleotides, the CDR3 is TGTGCCAGCAGCAACGACCCTAGCGGGGGGGCCTACAATGAGCAGTTCTTC. This rearrangement joins TRBV11-3 to TRBJ2-1; 12 bases agree with TRBD2. The V gene end was trimmed by 5 bases and the J gene end by 2 bases; junction bases not matched to a gene: 7. Looked up from germline, CDR1 is SGHNT and CDR2 is YENEEA. The CDR3 consists of 17 residues.

The J gene is TRBJ2-5, the V gene TRBV5-6, with 12 bases aligning to TRBD1. V lost 4 bases and J lost 5; bases outside the gene matches: 6. CDR3 size: 15 residues. Germline CDR1 and CDR2: SGHDT and YYEEEE. The DNA for the CDR3 is TGTGCCAGCAGCCGGGACAGGGGGCGGACGGAGACCCAGTACTTC. Protein product: CASSRDRGRTETQYF.

The chain joins TRBV5-1 to TRBJ2-4; the D gene is possibly TRBD2 (5 bases). The germline gives CDR1 SGHRS, CDR2 YFSETQ. CDR3 length: 14 residues. Trimming pared 4 bases from V and 4 bases from J, leaving 12 bases between. CDR3 loop: CASSPDWEKNIQYF. The CDR3, as DNA: TGCGCCAGCAGCCCCGACTGGGAGAAAAACATTCAGTACTTC.

The genes are TRBV5-1 and TRBJ2-3, with 9 bases matching TRBD1. CDR3 length equals 16 residues. V was pared by 4 bases and J by 0 bases, with 6 bases of the junction left unmatched. CDR1 and CDR2 from the germline V gene are SGHRS and YFSETQ. CDR3 region: CASSRGQGGSTDTQYF. The CDR3 DNA reads as TGCGCCAGCAGCCGGGGACAGGGAGGGAGCACAGATACGCAGTATTTT.

V usage is TRBV18 and J usage is TRBJ1-3; the D gene is possibly TRBD1 (6 bases). CDR1 KGHSH and CDR2 LQKENI come from the germline V gene. The CDR3 has 14 amino acids. Trimming cost V 6 bases and J 4 bases, with 13 bases left between them. This chain's CDR3 is CASSPGQQGNTIYF. The CDR3 coding sequence is TGTGCCAGCTCCCCAGGACAGCAGGGAAACACCATATATTTT. Full variable domain (remainder filled in from reference TRBV18 and TRBJ1-3): NAGVMQNPRHLVRRRGQEARLRCSPMKGHSHVYWYRQLPEEGLKFMVYLQKENIIDESGMPKERFSAEFPKEGPSILRIQQVVRGDSAAYFCASSPGQQGNTIYFGEGSWLTVV.

This chain connects TRBV19 to TRBJ2-7, with 7 bases matching TRBD1. CDR1 is LNHDA and CDR2 is SQIVND in the germline V gene (reference sequence). The CDR3 loop spans 14 amino acids. The J segment lost 7 bases and the V segment lost 3 bases, leaving 9 bases of the junction unmatched. For the CDR3, the DNA is TGTGCCAGTAGTATGGTGGGACAGTCGGGAGAGCAGTACTTC. The encoded protein is CASSMVGQSGEQYF.

This chain uses TRBV30 with TRBJ2-1; 8 positions match TRBD2. The CDR3 has 11 amino acids. Germline CDR1 and CDR2: GTSNPN and SVGIG (reference sequence). With 4 bases clipped from V and 9 bases from J, the junction kept 2 bases outside the gene matches. The CDR3 spells CAWTGGVEQFF. CDR3 sequence (DNA): TGTGCCTGGACGGGGGGGGTTGAGCAGTTCTTC. The full variable domain, rest sourced from reference TRBV30 and TRBJ2-1, is SQTIHQWPATLVQPVGSPLSLECTVEGTSNPNLYWYRQAAGRGLQLLFYSVGIGQISSEVPQNLSASRPQDRQFILSSKKLLLSDSGFYLCAWTGGVEQFFGPGTRLTVL.

There are a few counts of this clone. This chain uses TRBV6-1 with TRBJ1-5; 11 bases agree with TRBD1. Germline loops: CDR1 MNHNS, CDR2 SASEGT. J was trimmed by 6 bases and V by 1 base; bases with no gene match: 2. The CDR3 has 15 residues. CDR3 residues: CASSEGTGGSQPQHF. The CDR3 nucleotides are TGTGCCAGCAGTGAAGGGACAGGGGGCAGTCAGCCCCAGCATTTT.

The chain carries TRBV5-4 and TRBJ2-6; possibly TRBD2 for D (5 bases). V dropped 0 bases and J dropped 4 bases, with 8 bases sitting between them. The germline CDR1 and CDR2 sequences are SGHNT and YYREEE (reference sequence). This CDR3 has 15 amino acids. CDR3 in DNA: TGTGCCAGCAGCTTGGTAGGGAGCGGGGCCAACGTCCTGACTTTC. It codes for CASSLVGSGANVLTF.

The chain combines TRBV4-2 with TRBJ2-7; weak D call: TRBD2 (5 bases). V shed 5 bases and J shed 3 bases, with 14 bases lying between them. The germline gives CDR1 LGHNA, CDR2 YNFKEQ. The CDR3 extends over 14 amino acids. The CDR3 loop is CASSNREAIYEQYF. CDR3 nucleotides: TGTGCCAGCAGCAACCGGGAAGCCATCTACGAGCAGTACTTC.

The V and J genes are TRBV2 and TRBJ2-1; tentative D call: TRBD1 (5 bases). This CDR3 is 9 amino acids long. Germline V gene sequence: CDR1 SNHLY, CDR2 FYNNEI. V was trimmed by 11 bases and J by 7 bases, leaving 6 bases between them. CDR3 DNA: TGTGCCTACAGGAATGAGCAGTTCTTC. Translating it yields CAYRNEQFF.

The chain couples TRBV15 to TRBJ2-1; tentative D call: TRBD2 (6 bases). Germline-derived CDR1 and CDR2 are LNHNV and YYDKDF (reference sequence). The CDR3 is 13 residues long. The V end lost 0 bases, the J end lost 8 bases, and 8 bases lay between the germline ends. CDR3 nucleotide sequence: TGTGCCACCAGCAGAGAGTGGGAGGATGAGCAGTTCTTC. Translated: CATSREWEDEQFF.

The chain links TRBV5-4 to TRBJ2-7, with 7 bases aligning to TRBD2. The CDR3 spans 14 residues. Germline V gives CDR1 SGHNT, CDR2 YYREEE (reference sequence). With V trimmed by 1 base and J by 5 bases, 6 bases remained unmatched. CDR3 residues: CASSLRRGVNEQYF. The CDR3 region has the DNA TGTGCCAGCAGCTTGAGACGGGGGGTGAACGAGCAGTACTTC.

This clone was recorded a few times. V and J are TRBV27 and TRBJ1-1, with D maybe TRBD1 (6 bases). Trimming shortened V by 7 bases and J by 1 base, and 10 bases separated the two germline ends. The CDR3 extends over 13 amino acids. Germline CDR1 MNHEY, CDR2 SMNVEV (reference sequence). CDR3 DNA sequence: TGTGCCAGCACCCTGACAGGGAACACTGAAGCTTTCTTT. It encodes CASTLTGNTEAFF.

This clone was counted only a few times. V usage is TRBV20-1 and J usage is TRBJ2-3; possibly TRBD2 for D (5 bases). The CDR3 runs to 15 residues. Between the trimmed V and J ends, which lost 3 bases and 8 bases, there was a span of 21 bases. Germline V gene data show CDR1 as DFQATT and CDR2 as SNEGSKA (reference sequence). The CDR3 loop reads CSASPGSGGRGTQYF. The CDR3 region has the DNA TGCAGTGCTAGTCCGGGCTCGGGTGGCCGGGGTACGCAGTATTTT.

This clone was seen just once. This chain joins TRBV7-9 and TRBJ2-2, with a possible D match to TRBD2 (6 bases). The V gene's germline CDR1 is SEHNR and CDR2 FQNEAQ (reference sequence). V gave up 1 base and J gave up 4 bases, with 7 bases separating them. CDR3 size: 14 residues. This CDR3 reads CASSLVGGTGELFF. The CDR3 bases are TGTGCCAGCAGCTTAGTGGGGGGCACCGGGGAGCTGTTTTTT.

This chain joins TRBV7-8 and TRBJ2-7; D not certain. V dropped 4 bases and J dropped 2 bases, with 3 bases sitting between them. Germline values: CDR1 SGHVS, CDR2 FQNEAQ. The CDR3 totals 11 residues. CDR3 coding DNA: TGTGCCAGCAGCTCCACCTACGAGCAGTACTTC. Its translation: CASSSTYEQYF. The whole variable domain, filled in from reference TRBV7-8 and TRBJ2-7, reads GAGVSQSPRYKVAKRGQDVALRCDPISGHVSLFWYQQALGQGPEFLTYFQNEAQLDKSGLPSDRFFAERPEGSVSTLKIQRTQQEDSAVYLCASSSTYEQYFGPGTRLTVT.